One and the same sample provided the 27 T cell receptor beta chains below, sequenced in a study of cytomegalovirus exposure and HLA in healthy donors. The PCR had 60 Vbeta and 13 Jbeta primers. Sequenced by immunoSEQ multiplex PCR; TCRdb stores in-frame clones only, minus some. This sample has more than 85,000 clones, with 76% found just once. The material sequenced was PBMCs. The receptors were sampled from a man younger than 45 in good health and CMV-seropositive.

This chain joins TRBV7-9 and TRBJ1-2, with D maybe TRBD1 (6 bases). The CDR3 spans 13 residues. The germline CDR1 and CDR2 sequences are SEHNR and FQNEAQ (reference sequence). V lost 5 bases and J 8 bases, leaving 15 bases between the germline ends. The DNA of the CDR3 is TGTGCCAGCAGCCCGGGGGGCCTAGGGGGCTACACCTTC. Translated: CASSPGGLGGYTF.

In DNA, the CDR3 is TGTGCCATCGGGGGAGGGGGGGCGGGGGGGAAGGCAGATACGCAGTATTTT. Its protein is CAIGGGGAGGKADTQYF. The chain has TRBV10-3 and TRBJ2-3; the match to TRBD2 covers 9 bases. Trimming removed 8 bases from V and 4 bases from J; junction bases left unmatched: 16. The length of the CDR3 is 17 residues. Germline V gives CDR1 ENHRY, CDR2 SYGVKD.

This chain links TRBV4-1 with TRBJ2-6, with D possibly matching TRBD1 (6 bases). The CDR3 has 18 amino acids. The germline CDR1 and CDR2 sequences are MGHRA and YSYEKL. V shed 1 base and J shed 0 bases, with 13 bases lying between them. Here the CDR3 DNA reads TGCGCCAGCAGCCAAGGCAGGGGATTTTTCTCTGGGGCCAACGTCCTGACTTTC. It translates to CASSQGRGFFSGANVLTF.

The chain has TRBV19 and TRBJ1-5; D may be TRBD1 (5 bases). This CDR3 region has 14 residues. V was cut by 7 bases and J by 7 bases, with 17 bases left in between. Germline V gene sequence: CDR1 LNHDA, CDR2 SQIVND (reference sequence). The CDR3 protein is CASTGSGLGQPQHF. CDR3 coding DNA: TGTGCCAGTACAGGATCAGGGTTGGGCCAGCCCCAGCATTTT.

The V gene is TRBV11-2, the J gene TRBJ2-1; 9 positions match TRBD1. The CDR3 totals 14 residues. V gave up 3 bases and J gave up 5 bases; unmatched junction bases: 2. Germline CDR1 reads SGHAT; CDR2 reads FQNNGV. The CDR3 reads CASSFGTGHNEQFF. CDR3 nucleotides: TGTGCCAGCAGCTTTGGGACAGGGCACAATGAGCAGTTCTTC.

The chain couples TRBV5-4 to TRBJ2-2, with D hard to call. The CDR3 spans 15 residues. The germline V gene has CDR1 SGHNT and CDR2 YYREEE (reference sequence). V gave up 0 bases and J gave up 3 bases, with 9 bases separating them. CDR3 residues: CASSLGVSYTGELFF. CDR3 DNA sequence: TGTGCCAGCAGCTTGGGAGTATCTTACACCGGGGAGCTGTTTTTT. Supplemented by reference TRBV5-4 and TRBJ2-2, the full variable domain reads ETGVTQSPTHLIKTRGQQVTLRCSSQSGHNTVSWYQQALGQGPQFIFQYYREEENGRGNFPPRFSGLQFPNYSSELNVNALELDDSALYLCASSLGVSYTGELFFGEGSRLTVL.

The chain combines TRBV16 with TRBJ1-2, with a possible D match to TRBD1 (6 bases). Germline V gives CDR1 KGHSY, CDR2 FQNENV. V was cut by 4 bases and J by 11 bases, with 26 bases left in between. The CDR3 is 16 residues long. The CDR3 spells CASSPTRTASLGGYTF. DNA of the CDR3: TGTGCCAGCAGCCCCACCCGGACAGCATCACTTGGGGGTTACACCTTC.

This clone was observed once. This chain uses TRBV5-1 with TRBJ2-1, with D unclear. CDR1 SGHRS and CDR2 YFSETQ come from the germline V gene. V lost 5 bases and J lost 5, with 17 bases in between. This CDR3 region has 15 residues. The CDR3 DNA sequence: TGCGCCAGCAGTGAGGCAACCCCTCTGAACAATGAGCAGTTCTTC. Encoded protein: CASSEATPLNNEQFF.

This rearrangement joins TRBV19 to TRBJ2-3; 10 nucleotides line up with TRBD1. The CDR3 covers 13 residues. Looked up from germline, CDR1 is LNHDA and CDR2 is SQIVND (reference sequence). V dropped 6 bases and J dropped 4; count of bases not matched to a gene: 1. Here the CDR3 reads CASRTGGADTQYF. The CDR3 DNA reads TGTGCCAGTAGGACAGGGGGCGCAGATACGCAGTATTTT.

The genes are TRBV7-2 and TRBJ1-2; weak D call: TRBD1 (5 bases). Trimming pared 0 bases from V and 9 bases from J, leaving 14 bases between. From germline, CDR1 is SGHTA and CDR2 FQGNSA. CDR3 length equals 14 residues. The CDR3 DNA reads as TGTGCCAGCAGCTTAGCTGGGACGGACTACCGCTACACCTTC. It translates to CASSLAGTDYRYTF.

The rearrangement links TRBV9 to TRBJ2-7, with 10 bases fitting TRBD1. Germline-derived CDR1 and CDR2 are SGDLS and YYNGEE. Trimming took 0 bases from V and 5 from J; bases not matched to a gene: 2. This CDR3 spans 14 amino acids. The CDR3 reads CASSVVGTGDEQYF. The CDR3, as DNA: TGTGCCAGCAGCGTAGTTGGGACAGGGGACGAGCAGTACTTC.

Here the CDR3 DNA reads TGCGCCAGCAGCCAAGATCTGGGGGGGGCAGGCGGCACAGATACGCAGTATTTT. Its translation: CASSQDLGGAGGTDTQYF. The V and J genes are TRBV4-3 and TRBJ2-3; D possibly corresponds to TRBD2 (7 bases). Germline assignment: CDR1 LGHNA and CDR2 YSLEER. V lost 0 bases and J lost 1, with 17 bases in between. There are 18 residues in the CDR3.

In nucleotides, the CDR3 is TGCAGCGCTGTGGGGACAGGGGCATCCGAGCAGTACTTC. Protein sequence: CSAVGTGASEQYF. The chain joins TRBV29-1 to TRBJ2-7, with 10 bases identical to TRBD1. The ends lost 7 bases at V and 6 bases at J; junction bases unmatched: 9. The CDR3 sequence is 13 residues long. Germline CDR1 SQVTM, CDR2 ANQGSEA.

V usage is TRBV27 and J usage is TRBJ2-1; 7 bases fit TRBD2. The CDR3 is 16 residues long. With 1 base clipped from V and 3 bases from J, the junction kept 6 bases outside the gene matches. Looked up from germline, CDR1 is MNHEY and CDR2 is SMNVEV (reference sequence). The CDR3 protein is CASSLFGGGYYNEQFF. In DNA, the CDR3 is TGTGCCAGCAGTTTATTTGGGGGGGGATACTACAATGAGCAGTTCTTC.

The chain recombines TRBV7-9 with TRBJ2-3; possibly TRBD2 for D (6 bases). The CDR3 has 13 residues. Germline lookup yields CDR1 SEHNR and CDR2 FQNEAQ (reference sequence). Trimming shortened V by 4 bases and J by 4 bases, and 9 bases separated the two germline ends. CDR3 sequence: CASSWGVADTQYF. The CDR3 DNA sequence: TGTGCCAGCAGCTGGGGGGTCGCAGATACGCAGTATTTT.

The gene calls are TRBV4-2 and TRBJ2-7, with 8 nucleotides matching TRBD2. CDR1 and CDR2 (germline): LGHNA, YNFKEQ. The CDR3 totals 16 residues. V shed 0 bases, J shed 2 bases, and the junction held 6 bases outside the gene matches. CDR3 sequence: CASSQESGGFTYEQYF. DNA of the CDR3: TGTGCCAGCAGCCAAGAAAGCGGGGGATTCACCTACGAGCAGTACTTC.

The J gene is TRBJ1-2, the V gene TRBV4-3, with 12 nucleotides matching TRBD1. The V segment lost 4 bases and the J segment 4 bases; nucleotides outside the gene matches: 7. Germline values: CDR1 LGHNA, CDR2 YSLEER. The CDR3 is 16 amino acids. CDR3 sequence (DNA): TGCGCCAGCAGCCTAGGGACAGGGGGCGACGGCTATGGCTACACCTTC. Encoded protein: CASSLGTGGDGYGYTF.

The chain links TRBV19 to TRBJ2-3, with 13 bases lining up with TRBD2. This CDR3 is 16 amino acids long. The V gene end was trimmed by 5 bases and the J gene end by 2 bases; junction bases not matched to a gene: 4. Germline V gives CDR1 LNHDA, CDR2 SQIVND (reference sequence). The CDR3 here is CASSLGLAGITDTQYF. CDR3 bases: TGTGCCAGTAGTCTGGGACTAGCGGGAATCACAGATACGCAGTATTTT.

The chain uses TRBV2 and TRBJ1-2; no clear D. Between the trimmed V and J ends, which lost 2 bases and 8 bases, there was a span of 24 bases. CDR1 is SNHLY, CDR2 FYNNEI, per germline. This CDR3 has 17 amino acids. This CDR3 is CASSEPTSRAIGRGYTF. The CDR3 nucleotides read TGTGCCAGCAGTGAACCAACTAGCCGGGCCATAGGACGAGGCTACACCTTC.

Of note for this clone: The sample carries other DNA sequences with the same CDR3. This chain links TRBV19 with TRBJ1-1; 8 bases are shared with TRBD1. With V trimmed by 7 bases and J by 1 base, 5 bases remained unmatched. The V gene's germline CDR1 is LNHDA and CDR2 SQIVND (reference sequence). This CDR3 is built from 14 residues. CDR3 sequence: CASMVDRGNTEAFF. The DNA for the CDR3 is TGTGCCAGTATGGTCGACAGGGGGAACACTGAAGCTTTCTTT.

With regard to this clone: This CDR3 is also generated by other DNA sequences in the sample. The chain is built from TRBV15 and TRBJ2-7, with D perhaps TRBD1 (6 bases). This CDR3 is 14 amino acids long. The germline V and J ends were trimmed by 1 base and 1 base, with 8 bases remaining between them. Germline CDR1 is LNHNV and CDR2 is YYDKDF (reference sequence). CDR3 coding DNA: TGTGCCACCAGCAGAGCACAGGGATCCTACGAGCAGTACTTC. Amino acids: CATSRAQGSYEQYF.

This sequence joins TRBV10-3 and TRBJ1-2, with 9 bases identical to TRBD1. The ends lost 4 bases at V and 2 bases at J; junction bases unmatched: 5. The CDR3 consists of 15 residues. Germline V gives CDR1 ENHRY, CDR2 SYGVKD. CDR3 coding DNA: TGTGCCATCAGTGGGACAGGGGACCAAAACTATGGCTACACCTTC. Protein sequence: CAISGTGDQNYGYTF.

The chain links TRBV6-6 to TRBJ1-4; TRBD1 might be the D (5 bases). The CDR3 is 12 residues long. The V end lost 6 bases, the J end lost 8 bases, and 10 bases lay between the germline ends. Germline CDR1 MNHNY, CDR2 SVGAGI (reference sequence). The CDR3, as DNA: TGTGCCAGCAGCCAACCAGGGGAAAAACTGTTTTTT. It translates to CASSQPGEKLFF.

In DNA, the CDR3 is TGCGCCAGCAGTCTCGCGGTCTCCTACAATGAGCAGTTCTTC. It yields the protein CASSLAVSYNEQFF. The chain joins TRBV4-1 to TRBJ2-1, with D uncertain. The germline V gene encodes CDR1 MGHRA and CDR2 YSYEKL. The CDR3 length is 14 residues. Trimming removed 6 bases from V and 0 bases from J, with 9 bases in between.

This chain links TRBV7-2 with TRBJ1-2; TRBD1 matches 12 bases. CDR1 is SGHTA, CDR2 FQGNSA, per germline. The CDR3 covers 15 residues. V shed 8 bases, J shed 8 bases, and the junction held 12 bases outside the gene matches. CDR3 in DNA: TGTGCCAGCGGAGCCGGGACAGGGGGCCTCTGGGGCTACACCTTC. It codes for CASGAGTGGLWGYTF.

The V call is TRBV7-2, the J call TRBJ1-6; no definite D call. V lost 5 bases and J lost 5, with 16 bases in between. Germline V gene lookup returns CDR1 SGHTA and CDR2 FQGNSA. This CDR3 has 16 residues. This CDR3 is CASSAEMTRNNSPLHF. CDR3 in DNA: TGTGCCAGCAGCGCAGAAATGACACGGAATAATTCACCCCTCCACTTT.

V is TRBV11-2 and J is TRBJ1-2, with D uncertain. From germline, CDR1 is SGHAT and CDR2 FQNNGV. The V end lost 1 base, the J end lost 8 bases, and 5 bases lay between the germline ends. The CDR3 covers 11 residues. Written as DNA, the CDR3 is TGTGCCAGCAGCTTAGGAGGGGGCTACACCTTC. This encodes CASSLGGGYTF.